The 24 T cell receptor beta chains presented below share a single source sample, sequenced in a study of prognosis after radiotherapy for stage I lung cancer. The genomic DNA TCR beta CDR3 region underwent two rounds of multiplex PCR. Specific primers for each TRBV and TRBJ gene were what first-round PCR used. TCRdb re-called the multiplex PCR reads through MiXCR, storing one row per CDR3 protein. The sample lists tens of thousands of distinct CDR3 sequences, roughly 40% seen once, with just over 55% in the top ten. Sample: PBMCs, taken before or after stereotactic body radiation therapy (not recorded which). The receptor set was obtained from a donor of 50 years or more with non-small cell lung cancer.

This clonotype appeared once. The chain couples TRBV6-2 or TRBV6-3 to TRBJ2-2, with TRBD2 as a possible D gene (7 bases). CDR1 MNHEY and CDR2 SVGEGT come from the germline V gene. This CDR3 spans 16 amino acids. V dropped 9 bases and J dropped 5 bases, with 22 bases sitting between them. The CDR3 region has the DNA TGTGCCAGTGAGGGGGGGGGCGCCCCGGAAACCGGGGAGCTGTTTTTT. It encodes CASEGGGAPETGELFF.

The CDR3 sequence is CASSFSGPGSEQFF. The CDR3 bases are TGTGCCAGCAGCTTTTCAGGGCCTGGCAGTGAGCAGTTCTTC. The V and J genes are TRBV7-9 and TRBJ2-1, with a tentative D call TRBD1 (5 bases). The V gene's germline CDR1 is SEHNR and CDR2 FQNEAQ (reference sequence). This CDR3 comprises 14 residues. V lost 3 bases and J 9 bases, leaving 15 bases between the germline ends.

The chain recombines TRBV20-1 with TRBJ1-5; TRBD1 agrees at 8 bases. Trimming took 2 bases from V and 7 from J; bases not matched to a gene: 10. CDR3 length equals 15 residues. The germline V gene encodes CDR1 DFQATT and CDR2 SNEGSKA (reference sequence). This chain's CDR3 is CSARSGQGAEQPQHF. The CDR3 nucleotides are TGCAGTGCTAGATCGGGGCAGGGGGCAGAACAGCCCCAGCATTTT.

This clonotype was recorded many times. The chain is built from TRBV3-1 and TRBJ1-3; the D is unclear. CDR3 length: 13 residues. Deletions cut 4 bases from V and 4 bases from J, with 8 bases between. Per germline, CDR1 LGHDT and CDR2 YNNKEL (reference sequence). CDR3 sequence: CASSPEVGNTIYF. CDR3 DNA: TGTGCCAGCAGCCCTGAGGTAGGAAACACCATATATTTT.

This clonotype has a single count. The junction shows a germline mismatch at one end, possibly a read error. V is TRBV6-2 or TRBV6-3 and J is TRBJ2-5; D call uncertain. The germline CDR1 and CDR2 sequences are MNHEY and SVGEGT. This CDR3 spans 15 amino acids. The CDR3 DNA is TGCGCCAGCAATTACAGTCGGTCAGAACAAGAGACCCAGTACTTC. Its translation is CASNYSRSEQETQYF.

This clonotype was seen repeatedly, ten times or more. This rearrangement joins TRBV20-1 to TRBJ2-1, with 8 bases matching TRBD2. Germline trimming cut 0 bases from V and 2 bases from J; bases unmatched to any gene: 9. In germline, CDR1 is DFQATT, CDR2 SNEGSKA (reference sequence). The CDR3 runs to 17 residues. CDR3: CSARDPMRGEPYNEQFF. CDR3 nucleotides: TGCAGTGCTAGAGATCCGATGCGGGGGGAACCCTACAATGAGCAGTTCTTC.

This clonotype was picked up many times. One end of the junction varies from germline; a read error may be responsible. The chain carries TRBV24-1 and TRBJ2-7, with TRBD1 matching over 12 bases. The germline CDR1 and CDR2 sequences are KGHDR and SFDVKD. This CDR3 contains 15 residues. The CDR3 loop is CATNDPGTGGDEQYF. As DNA, the CDR3 is TGTGCCACCAATGATCCCGGGACAGGGGGCGACGAGCAGTACTTC.

This chain's CDR3 is CASSDSLLYGYTF. The CDR3 region has the DNA TGTGCCAGCAGTGATAGCCTACTTTATGGCTACACCTTC. The V and J genes are TRBV6-2 or TRBV6-3 and TRBJ1-2; D is unresolved. Trimming took 5 bases from V and 5 from J, leaving 12 bases between them. The germline gives CDR1 MNHEY, CDR2 SVGEGT. The CDR3 length is 13 residues.

This clonotype was picked up many times. The rearrangement links TRBV29-1 to TRBJ2-1; a possible D gene is TRBD1 (5 bases). The CDR3 spans 12 residues. The germline CDR1 and CDR2 sequences are SQVTM and ANQGSEA. Deletions cut 0 bases from V and 11 bases from J, with 11 bases between. This CDR3 reads CSVEETAPKQFF. The CDR3 coding sequence is TGCAGCGTTGAAGAGACAGCCCCCAAGCAGTTCTTC.

This clonotype was observed many times. The rearrangement joins TRBV7-2 to TRBJ2-5; D may be TRBD1 or TRBD2 (5 bases each). The germline V and J ends were trimmed by 7 bases and 2 bases, with 14 bases remaining between them. This CDR3 has 14 residues. Germline V gene sequence: CDR1 SGHTA, CDR2 FQGNSA. The CDR3 spells CASTVSGPQETQYF. In nucleotides, the CDR3 is TGTGCCAGCACCGTTTCGGGACCTCAAGAGACCCAGTACTTC. Filled out from reference TRBV7-2 and TRBJ2-5, the complete variable domain reads GAGVSQSPSNKVTEKGKDVELRCDPISGHTALYWYRQSLGQGLEFLIYFQGNSAPDKSGLPSDRFSAERTGGSVSTLTIQRTQQEDSAVYLCASTVSGPQETQYFGPGTRLLVL.

Worth noting for this clonotype: It is likely a read error: a sequence one base away is far more abundant. The chain has TRBV7-2 and TRBJ2-7, with TRBD1 matching 7 bases. Germline CDR1 SGHTA, CDR2 FQGNSA. The CDR3 contains 15 residues. Trimming at V came to 8 bases and at J to 0 bases, leaving 10 bases not matched to a gene. This CDR3 reads CASGSRQGGSYEQYF. Written as DNA, the CDR3 is TGTGCCAGCGGCTCGAGACAGGGTGGCTCCTACGAGCAGTACTTC.

The chain couples TRBV7-9 to TRBJ2-7; D is perhaps TRBD1 or TRBD2 (5 bases each). The CDR3 covers 13 residues. Germline V lookup: CDR1 SEHNR, CDR2 FQNEAQ (reference sequence). Trimming took off 5 bases at V and 9 bases at J, with 17 bases between the two ends. The CDR3 spells CASSPGPASGQYF. For the CDR3, the DNA is TGTGCCAGCAGCCCGGGACCAGCCTCAGGGCAGTACTTC.

This clonotype appeared many times. This sequence joins TRBV5-6 and TRBJ2-7; TRBD1 is a possible D gene (6 bases). The germline V gene encodes CDR1 SGHDT and CDR2 YYEEEE. The CDR3 has 16 residues. Trimming left V 2 bases short and J 4 bases short, with 19 bases between. CDR3 sequence reads: CASSFIDRTLGYEQYF. Here the CDR3 DNA reads TGTGCCAGCAGCTTCATCGACAGGACCTTGGGATACGAGCAGTACTTC.

This clonotype was observed a handful of times. The chain joins TRBV7-6 to TRBJ2-7; D may be TRBD1 (5 bases). Germline CDR1 and CDR2: SGHVS and FNYEAQ. The V end lost 5 bases, the J end lost 4 bases, and 18 bases lay between the germline ends. The CDR3 is 15 amino acids. The CDR3 DNA follows: TGTGCCAGCAGCCCAACGGACATGCGGTTGTACGAGCAGTACTTC. Its protein product is CASSPTDMRLYEQYF.

The genes are TRBV30 and TRBJ2-1; TRBD2 aligns across 9 bases. The CDR3 length is 17 residues. Germline V gives CDR1 GTSNPN, CDR2 SVGIG (reference sequence). The V gene end was trimmed by 1 base and the J gene end by 6 bases; junction bases not matched to a gene: 13. The DNA for the CDR3 is TGTGCCTGGAGTGCCCTTGGGGTAGCGGGAGCGTCCAATGAGCAGTTCTTC. Its translation is CAWSALGVAGASNEQFF.

This clonotype was recorded at least ten times. The chain employs TRBV10-2 and TRBJ1-5, with 12 positions matching TRBD1. Looked up from germline, CDR1 is WSHSY and CDR2 is SAAADI. This CDR3 is 15 amino acids long. The ends lost 6 bases at V and 2 bases at J; junction bases unmatched: 2. The CDR3 region is CASSGTGGGNQPQHF. CDR3 DNA sequence: TGCGCCAGCAGCGGGACAGGGGGCGGCAATCAGCCCCAGCATTTT.

The chain joins TRBV20-1 to TRBJ1-1; 7 bases fit TRBD1. Unmatched junction bases numbered 12, after V lost 0 bases and J lost 5 bases. CDR1 and CDR2 from the germline V gene are DFQATT and SNEGSKA (reference sequence). The CDR3 is 16 residues long. The CDR3 DNA is TGCAGTGCTAGAGAACCGATAACAGGGGATGGAACTGAAGCTTTCTTT. It codes for CSAREPITGDGTEAFF.

In the case of this clonotype: A far bigger clonotype differs at one base, so this is likely a read error. The CDR3 sequence is CASSLVGLAGGERSYEQYF. CDR3 nucleotides: TGTGCCAGCAGTTTAGTAGGACTAGCGGGAGGGGAGAGGTCCTACGAGCAGTACTTC. V usage is TRBV6-4 and J usage is TRBJ2-7; TRBD2 agrees at 15 bases. V gave up 5 bases and J gave up 1 base; unmatched junction bases: 12. There are 19 residues in the CDR3. Germline V gene lookup returns CDR1 MRHNA and CDR2 SNTAGT.

This clonotype was observed many times. The rearrangement links TRBV3-1 to TRBJ2-7, with 7 bases lining up with TRBD2. This CDR3 region has 14 residues. CDR1 is LGHDT, CDR2 YNNKEL, per germline (reference sequence). The junction had 8 bases not matched to a gene; V was cut back by 4 bases and J by 5 bases. As DNA, the CDR3 is TGTGCCAGCAGCCGGACTAGTGCCTCGGACGAGCAGTACTTC. This translates into CASSRTSASDEQYF.

This clonotype was seen many times. The genes are TRBV27 and TRBJ2-2, with TRBD1 as a possible D gene (7 bases). V shed 6 bases and J shed 4 bases, with 15 bases lying between them. The CDR3 sequence is 15 residues long. The germline V gene encodes CDR1 MNHEY and CDR2 SMNVEV (reference sequence). The CDR3 reads CASRLRQGLTGELFF. CDR3 sequence (DNA): TGTGCCAGCAGACTCCGACAGGGACTCACCGGGGAGCTGTTTTTT.

This clonotype was found many times. The chain joins TRBV28 to TRBJ1-1; D is perhaps TRBD1 (6 bases). The CDR3 is made up of 15 amino acids. Trimming shortened V by 6 bases and J by 1 base, and 15 bases separated the two germline ends. CDR1 and CDR2 (germline): MDHEN, SYDVKM. The CDR3: CASSHTGTENTEAFF. CDR3 sequence (DNA): TGTGCCAGCAGCCACACAGGGACGGAGAACACTGAAGCTTTCTTT.

CDR3 in amino acids: CASSERSGGLTNTGELFF. The CDR3 DNA reads TGTGCCAGCAGTGAACGCTCCGGAGGGCTAACGAACACCGGGGAGCTGTTTTTT. This rearrangement joins TRBV2 to TRBJ2-2, with D perhaps TRBD2 (6 bases). CDR1 and CDR2 from the germline V gene are SNHLY and FYNNEI. CDR3 length equals 18 residues. V lost 2 bases to trimming and J lost 0 bases, with 16 bases between them.

This clonotype was counted ten times or more. This chain connects TRBV4-2 to TRBJ1-2, with D unclear. V lost 1 base, J lost 0 bases, and 0 bases lay in between. This CDR3 is built from 12 residues. Germline V gene data show CDR1 as LGHNA and CDR2 as YNFKEQ. The CDR3 spells CASSQANYGYTF. The CDR3 nucleotides are TGTGCCAGCAGCCAAGCTAACTATGGCTACACCTTC.

This clonotype has just a few counts. A read error may be the cause here, since a much bigger clone is one base away. This chain joins TRBV7-9 and TRBJ1-4, with D possibly being TRBD1 (6 bases). V lost 5 bases to trimming and J lost 5 bases, with 15 bases between them. Germline V gene lookup returns CDR1 SEHNR and CDR2 FQNEAQ (reference sequence). The CDR3 covers 15 residues. This CDR3 reads CASSVLQGRNEKLFF. CDR3 nucleotide sequence: TGTGCCAGCAGCGTACTACAGGGACGGAATGAAAAACTGTTTTTT. The variable domain in full, with the rest retrieved from reference TRBV7-9 and TRBJ1-4, is DTGVSQNPRHKITKRGQNVTFRCDPISEHNRLYWYRQTLGQGPEFLTYFQNEAQLEKSRLLSDRFSAERPKGSFSTLEIQRTEQGDSAMYLCASSVLQGRNEKLFFGSGTQLSVL.